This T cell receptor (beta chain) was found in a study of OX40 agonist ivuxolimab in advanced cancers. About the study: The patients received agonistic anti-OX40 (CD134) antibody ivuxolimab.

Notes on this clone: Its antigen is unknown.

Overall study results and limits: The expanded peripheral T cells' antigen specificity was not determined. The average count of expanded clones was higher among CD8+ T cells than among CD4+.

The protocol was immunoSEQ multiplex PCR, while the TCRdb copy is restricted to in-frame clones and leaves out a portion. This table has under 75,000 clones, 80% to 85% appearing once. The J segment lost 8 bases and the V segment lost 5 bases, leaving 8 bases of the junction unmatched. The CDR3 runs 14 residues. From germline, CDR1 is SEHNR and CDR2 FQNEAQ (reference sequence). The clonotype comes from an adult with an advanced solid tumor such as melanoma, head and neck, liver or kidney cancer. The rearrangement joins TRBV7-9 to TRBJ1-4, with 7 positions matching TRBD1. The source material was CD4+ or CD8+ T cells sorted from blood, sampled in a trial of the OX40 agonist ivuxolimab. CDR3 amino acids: CASSRDRVGEKLFF. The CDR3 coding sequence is TGTGCCAGCAGCCGAGACAGGGTGGGAGAAAAACTGTTTTTT. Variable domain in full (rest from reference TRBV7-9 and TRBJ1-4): DTGVSQNPRHKITKRGQNVTFRCDPISEHNRLYWYRQTLGQGPEFLTYFQNEAQLEKSRLLSDRFSAERPKGSFSTLEIQRTEQGDSAMYLCASSRDRVGEKLFFGSGTQLSVL.